This TCR beta chain originates from a study of blood T cell repertoires in COVID-19. Study-wide context: Sites across the United States, Italy and Spain contributed samples from acute and convalescent COVID-19. T cells, B-cell-depleted T cells, or PBMCs provided the cDNA or gDNA that served as material.

The V gene lost 4 bases and the J gene lost 1 base, with 5 bases spanning the gap. The CDR3 is made up of 13 amino acids. This clone was counted at least ten times. Authors' analysis steps: Estimated nucleated cell counts came from reference gene primer amplification. This table comes from immunoSEQ multiplex PCR, and its TCRdb copy is limited to in-frame clones, with some not included. V and J calls and clone size come straight from that table; D and trimming were deduced from the DNA. The repertoire holds roughly 80,000 clones, with about 89% as singletons. The J gene is TRBJ1-5, the V gene TRBV12-3 or TRBV12-4, with a possible D match to TRBD1 (5 bases). The specimen was peripheral blood. The clonotype originates from a woman in her sixties with acute or convalescent COVID-19. The CDR3 DNA reads as TGTGCCAGCAGTTCAGGGAGCAATCAGCCCCAGCATTTT. Protein: CASSSGSNQPQHF.